This TCR beta chain emerged from a study of T cell responses to AZD1222 COVID-19 vaccine. As for the study in general: Recipients boosted at about 4 weeks or about 12 weeks are pooled.

The CDR3 has 16 amino acids. The V and J ends lost 4 bases and 0 bases, in that order; junction bases with no gene match: 6. Germline lookup yields CDR1 LGHDT and CDR2 YNNKEL (reference sequence). Study-wide points: At baseline, just a handful of AZD1222 recipients tested seropositive.

On this clone: As yet, its antigen is unknown.

Some clones are missing from TCRdb's copy, which holds only in-frame ones; the method was immunoSEQ multiplex PCR. The table has 25,000 to 35,000 clones, 93% seen once. Sequenced material: peripheral blood, taken on day 0 of AZD1222 vaccination. The origin of this receptor is an adult in good health. This chain links TRBV3-1 (or the pseudogene TRBV3-2) with TRBJ1-3, with 7 bases that match TRBD1. CDR3 bases: TGTGCCAGCAGCCCCCTACAGGGGTCCTCTGGAAACACCATATATTTT. Translating gives CASSPLQGSSGNTIYF.